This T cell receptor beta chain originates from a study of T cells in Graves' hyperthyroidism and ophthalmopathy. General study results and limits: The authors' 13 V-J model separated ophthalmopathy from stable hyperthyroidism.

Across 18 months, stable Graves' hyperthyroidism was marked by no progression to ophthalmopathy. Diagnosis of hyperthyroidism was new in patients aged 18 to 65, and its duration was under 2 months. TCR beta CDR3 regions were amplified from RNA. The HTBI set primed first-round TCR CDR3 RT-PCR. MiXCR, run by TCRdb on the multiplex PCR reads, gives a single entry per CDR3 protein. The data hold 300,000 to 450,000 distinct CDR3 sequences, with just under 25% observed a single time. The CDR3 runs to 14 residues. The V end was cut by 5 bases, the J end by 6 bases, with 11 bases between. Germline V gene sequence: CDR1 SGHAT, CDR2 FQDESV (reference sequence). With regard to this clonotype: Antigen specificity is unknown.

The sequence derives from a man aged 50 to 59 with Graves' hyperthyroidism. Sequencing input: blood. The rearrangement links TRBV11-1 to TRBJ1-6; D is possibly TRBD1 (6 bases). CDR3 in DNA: TGTGCCAGCAGCGCCGAACAGGGTAATTCACCCCTCCACTTT. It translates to CASSAEQGNSPLHF.